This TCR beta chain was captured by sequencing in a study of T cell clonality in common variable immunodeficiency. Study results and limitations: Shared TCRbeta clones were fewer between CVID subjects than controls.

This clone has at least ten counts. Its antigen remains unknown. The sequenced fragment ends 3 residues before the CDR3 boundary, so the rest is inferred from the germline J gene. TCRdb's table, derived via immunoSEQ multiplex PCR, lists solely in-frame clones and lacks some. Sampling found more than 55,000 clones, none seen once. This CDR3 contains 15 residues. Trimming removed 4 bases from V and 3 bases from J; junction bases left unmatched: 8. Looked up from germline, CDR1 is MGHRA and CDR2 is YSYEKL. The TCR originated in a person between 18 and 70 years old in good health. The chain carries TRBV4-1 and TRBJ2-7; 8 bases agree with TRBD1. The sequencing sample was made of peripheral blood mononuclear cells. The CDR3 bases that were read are TGCGCCAGCAGCCCTGAGGACAGGGAGTACTACGAG. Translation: CASSPEDREYYE. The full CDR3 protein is CASSPEDREYYEQYF.